Presented here are 15 T cell receptor beta chains from one specimen sequenced in a study of blood T cell repertoires in COVID-19. Here immunoSEQ multiplex PCR was the method, and the copy in TCRdb shows in-frame clones only, minus some. The table includes around 200,000 clones, roughly 89% detected once. What was sequenced was peripheral blood. The receptors originated from a man between 18 and 29 years old with active or convalescent COVID-19.

This chain connects TRBV28 to TRBJ2-3; perhaps TRBD1 as D (6 bases). There are 14 residues in the CDR3. Germline CDR1 is MDHEN and CDR2 is SYDVKM. V was shortened by 7 bases and J by 3 bases, with 14 bases between the two germline ends. This chain's CDR3 is CASNLGQLTDTQYF. Here the CDR3 DNA reads TGTGCCAGCAACCTCGGACAGCTAACAGATACGCAGTATTTT. Based on the CDR3 plus reference TRBV28 and TRBJ2-3, the full variable domain is DVKVTQSSRYLVKRTGEKVFLECVQDMDHENMFWYRQDPGLGLRLIYFSYDVKMKEKGDIPEGYSVSREKKERFSLILESASTNQTSMYLCASNLGQLTDTQYFGPGTRLTVL.

This clone was observed a few times. This chain uses TRBV24-1 with TRBJ1-5, with 9 bases identical to TRBD1. Germline V lookup: CDR1 KGHDR, CDR2 SFDVKD. The CDR3 contains 15 residues. Trimming at V came to 5 bases and at J to 5 bases, leaving 6 bases not matched to a gene. CDR3 nucleotide sequence: TGTGCCACCAGTGTATCGGGACAGGGTGATCAGCCCCAGCATTTT. It specifies CATSVSGQGDQPQHF.

This chain links TRBV5-1 with TRBJ1-5; D remains unclear. The V and J ends lost 0 bases and 2 bases respectively, with 9 bases between them. Per germline, CDR1 SGHRS and CDR2 YFSETQ. This CDR3 is 15 amino acids long. Here the CDR3 reads CASSLGPGGNQPQHF. The CDR3 DNA reads as TGCGCCAGCAGCTTGGGGCCAGGCGGCAATCAGCCCCAGCATTTT.

DNA of the CDR3: TGTGCCAGCAGCGCCCGGGGACTGCCGAGCACAGATACGCAGTATTTT. Protein product: CASSARGLPSTDTQYF. The rearrangement links TRBV9 to TRBJ2-3, with D maybe TRBD2 (6 bases). Germline-derived CDR1 and CDR2 are SGDLS and YYNGEE. The CDR3 is 16 amino acids. Deletions cut 3 bases from V and 0 bases from J, with 14 bases between.

This chain joins TRBV12-3 or TRBV12-4 and TRBJ2-1; a weak D match, TRBD2 (5 bases). The V gene lost 1 base and the J gene lost 14 bases, with 15 bases spanning the gap. CDR3 length: 13 amino acids. The CDR3 loop is CASSLGPTRDKFF. CDR3 coding DNA: TGTGCCAGCAGTTTAGGACCCACCCGGGATAAGTTCTTC.

The V gene is TRBV5-1, the J gene TRBJ2-5; 8 nucleotides agree with TRBD2. V lost 7 bases and J lost 5; bases outside the gene matches: 10. The germline gives CDR1 SGHRS, CDR2 YFSETQ. CDR3 size: 14 residues. The CDR3 bases are TGCGCCAGCTCCGGAGCGGGAGATTCGGAGACCCAGTACTTC. It encodes CASSGAGDSETQYF.

The chain is built from TRBV30 and TRBJ1-3; D gene uncertain. The V and J ends lost 0 bases and 4 bases respectively, with 7 bases between them. Germline assignment: CDR1 GTSNPN and CDR2 SVGIG (reference sequence). This CDR3 has 13 amino acids. The CDR3 nucleotides are TGTGCCTGGAGTGTACGGGAGGGAAACACCATATATTTT. Protein sequence: CAWSVREGNTIYF.

There are a few counts of this clone. The chain recombines TRBV5-6 with TRBJ1-3; D is ambiguous. The CDR3 runs to 15 residues. Per germline, CDR1 SGHDT and CDR2 YYEEEE. V lost 2 bases and J 0 bases, leaving 9 bases between the germline ends. CDR3 DNA sequence: TGTGCCAGCAGCTTCTTAACGGTCTCTGGAAACACCATATATTTT. Its translation: CASSFLTVSGNTIYF.

The V and J genes are TRBV7-3 and TRBJ2-3; 8 bases match TRBD2. The germline V gene has CDR1 SGHTA and CDR2 FQGTGA. This CDR3 comprises 14 residues. The ends lost 8 bases at V and 1 base at J; junction bases unmatched: 5. The CDR3 sequence: CASRPGGGTDTQYF. CDR3 sequence (DNA): TGTGCCAGCCGACCCGGGGGGGGCACAGATACGCAGTATTTT.

The genes are TRBV7-9 and TRBJ2-3; TRBD2 aligns across 9 bases. Germline trimming cut 6 bases from V and 2 bases from J; bases unmatched to any gene: 9. The CDR3 consists of 16 residues. Per germline, CDR1 SEHNR and CDR2 FQNEAQ (reference sequence). The CDR3 DNA reads as TGTGCCAGCAGACTAAATAGCGGGGGCCTCACAGATACGCAGTATTTT. Amino acids: CASRLNSGGLTDTQYF.

This clone appeared once. The gene calls are TRBV5-4 and TRBJ1-1, with a weak D call TRBD1 (6 bases). V lost 9 bases to trimming and J lost 1 base, with 13 bases between them. This CDR3 is built from 13 residues. In germline, CDR1 is SGHNT, CDR2 YYREEE (reference sequence). CDR3 sequence: CATRGGGNTEAFF. CDR3 DNA: TGTGCCACCCGTGGGGGCGGGAACACTGAAGCTTTCTTT. Variable domain in full (rest from reference TRBV5-4 and TRBJ1-1): ETGVTQSPTHLIKTRGQQVTLRCSSQSGHNTVSWYQQALGQGPQFIFQYYREEENGRGNFPPRFSGLQFPNYSSELNVNALELDDSALYLCATRGGGNTEAFFGQGTRLTVV.

This sequence joins TRBV24-1 and TRBJ1-4; D may be TRBD1 (5 bases). The V gene's germline CDR1 is KGHDR and CDR2 SFDVKD. The germline V and J ends were trimmed by 4 bases and 8 bases, with 16 bases remaining between them. There are 15 residues in the CDR3. CDR3 amino acids: CATSDGGLPGEKLFF. DNA for the CDR3: TGTGCCACCAGTGACGGGGGACTGCCGGGGGAAAAACTGTTTTTT.

The chain recombines TRBV7-2 with TRBJ2-7; 12 bases agree with TRBD2. The J segment lost 4 bases and the V segment lost 5 bases, leaving 3 bases of the junction unmatched. Germline CDR1 and CDR2: SGHTA and FQGNSA. This CDR3 has 14 amino acids. The CDR3 here is CASSATSGRYEQYF. CDR3 in DNA: TGTGCCAGCAGCGCTACTAGCGGGAGGTACGAGCAGTACTTC.

The chain has TRBV30 and TRBJ1-1; no definite D call. Trimming pared 6 bases from V and 5 bases from J, leaving 19 bases between. The germline V gene encodes CDR1 GTSNPN and CDR2 SVGIG (reference sequence). The CDR3 is 14 residues long. The CDR3 nucleotides read TGTGCCTGTCGGCCCCCCGGGTTGGTTACTGAAGCTTTCTTT. Translating it yields CACRPPGLVTEAFF. The entire variable domain, with the rest obtained from reference TRBV30 and TRBJ1-1, is as follows: SQTIHQWPATLVQPVGSPLSLECTVEGTSNPNLYWYRQAAGRGLQLLFYSVGIGQISSEVPQNLSASRPQDRQFILSSKKLLLSDSGFYLCACRPPGLVTEAFFGQGTRLTVV.

The chain recombines TRBV3-1 (or the pseudogene TRBV3-2) with TRBJ2-5; 8 bases are shared with TRBD2. V trimming: 5 bases; J trimming: 2 bases; junction bases outside the gene matches: 13. CDR1 LGHDT and CDR2 YNNKEL come from the germline V gene (reference sequence). The CDR3 sequence is 17 residues long. The CDR3 sequence: CASSEMGASGRQETQYF. DNA for the CDR3: TGTGCCAGCAGCGAAATGGGGGCTAGCGGGCGGCAAGAGACCCAGTACTTC.